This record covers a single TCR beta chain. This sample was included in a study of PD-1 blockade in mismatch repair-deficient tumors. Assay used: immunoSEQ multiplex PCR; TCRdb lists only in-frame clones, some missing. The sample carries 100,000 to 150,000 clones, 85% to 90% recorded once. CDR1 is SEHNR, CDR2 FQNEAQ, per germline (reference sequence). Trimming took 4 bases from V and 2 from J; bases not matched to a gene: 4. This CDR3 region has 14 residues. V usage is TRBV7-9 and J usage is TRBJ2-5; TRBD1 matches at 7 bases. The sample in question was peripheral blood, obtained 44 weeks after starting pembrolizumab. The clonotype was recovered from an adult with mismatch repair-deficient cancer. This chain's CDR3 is CASSSGQVQETQYF. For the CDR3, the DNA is TGTGCCAGCAGCTCAGGACAGGTTCAAGAGACCCAGTACTTC.